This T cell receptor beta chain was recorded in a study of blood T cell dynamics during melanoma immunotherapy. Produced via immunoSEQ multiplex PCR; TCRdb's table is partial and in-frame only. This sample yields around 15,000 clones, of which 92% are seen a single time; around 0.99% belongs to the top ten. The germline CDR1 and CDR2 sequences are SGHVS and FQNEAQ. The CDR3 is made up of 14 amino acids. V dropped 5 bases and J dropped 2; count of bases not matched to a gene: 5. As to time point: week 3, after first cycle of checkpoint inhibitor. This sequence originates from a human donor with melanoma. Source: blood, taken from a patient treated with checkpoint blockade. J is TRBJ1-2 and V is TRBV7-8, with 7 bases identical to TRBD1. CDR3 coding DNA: TGTGCCAGCAGCCCGGGACAGAGGAACTATGGCTACACCTTC. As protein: CASSPGQRNYGYTF. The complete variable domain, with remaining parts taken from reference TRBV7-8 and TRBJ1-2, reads GAGVSQSPRYKVAKRGQDVALRCDPISGHVSLFWYQQALGQGPEFLTYFQNEAQLDKSGLPSDRFFAERPEGSVSTLKIQRTQQEDSAVYLCASSPGQRNYGYTFGSGTRLTVV.